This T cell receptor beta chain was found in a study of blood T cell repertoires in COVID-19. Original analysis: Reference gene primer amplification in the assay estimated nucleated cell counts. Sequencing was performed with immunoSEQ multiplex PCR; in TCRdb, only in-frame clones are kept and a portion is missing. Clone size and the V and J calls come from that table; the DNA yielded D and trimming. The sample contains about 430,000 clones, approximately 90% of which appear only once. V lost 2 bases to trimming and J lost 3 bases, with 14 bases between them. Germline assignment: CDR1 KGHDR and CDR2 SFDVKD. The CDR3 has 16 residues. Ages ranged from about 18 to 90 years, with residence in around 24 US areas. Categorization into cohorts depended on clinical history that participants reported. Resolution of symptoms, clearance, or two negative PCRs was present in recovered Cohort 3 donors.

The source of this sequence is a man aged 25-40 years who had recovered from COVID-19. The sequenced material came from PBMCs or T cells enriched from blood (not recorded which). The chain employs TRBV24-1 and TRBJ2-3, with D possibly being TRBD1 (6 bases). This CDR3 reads CATSDYGKTGTDTQYF. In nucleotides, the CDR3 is TGTGCCACCAGTGATTATGGTAAAACAGGGACAGATACGCAGTATTTT.